Shown below are 18 T cell receptor beta chains from a single sample sequenced in a study of blood T cell repertoires in COVID-19. Sequencing used immunoSEQ multiplex PCR; TCRdb keeps in-frame clones, though not all of them. The sample holds 45,000 to 50,000 clones, roughly 84% seen once. Sequencing was done on a sample of peripheral blood. These receptors originate from a woman aged 55-69 years with acute or convalescent COVID-19.

V is TRBV5-4 and J is TRBJ2-1; 9 positions agree with TRBD1. There are 15 residues in the CDR3. V shed 0 bases, J shed 8 bases, and the junction held 6 bases outside the gene matches. The germline V gene encodes CDR1 SGHNT and CDR2 YYREEE (reference sequence). CDR3 loop: CASSLDRGRNYEQFF. CDR3 DNA: TGTGCCAGCAGCTTGGACAGGGGGCGGAATTATGAGCAGTTCTTC.

V gene TRBV20-1 combines with J gene TRBJ2-5, with 8 nucleotides matching TRBD2. Germline V lookup: CDR1 DFQATT, CDR2 SNEGSKA (reference sequence). V lost 3 bases to trimming and J lost 6 bases; unmatched junction nucleotides: 6. This CDR3 has 13 amino acids. This chain's CDR3 is CSASRGGLQTQYF. In nucleotides, the CDR3 is TGCAGTGCTAGTCGGGGGGGCCTGCAGACCCAGTACTTC.

This clone was seen a single time. The chain combines TRBV7-2 with TRBJ2-5; 11 bases are a match to TRBD1. In germline, CDR1 is SGHTA, CDR2 FQGNSA. CDR3 size: 15 residues. V lost 5 bases, J lost 5 bases, and 7 bases stayed unmatched. In DNA form, the CDR3 reads TGTGCCAGCAGCCCGGACAGGGGGCGCTTGGAGACCCAGTACTTC. Amino acids: CASSPDRGRLETQYF. The complete variable domain, with remaining parts taken from reference TRBV7-2 and TRBJ2-5, reads GAGVSQSPSNKVTEKGKDVELRCDPISGHTALYWYRQSLGQGLEFLIYFQGNSAPDKSGLPSDRFSAERTGGSVSTLTIQRTQQEDSAVYLCASSPDRGRLETQYFGPGTRLLVL.

A word on this clone: The junction does not match germline at one end; this may be a read error. This chain connects TRBV25-1 to TRBJ2-5, with D unresolved. The CDR3 runs to 14 residues. Per germline, CDR1 MGHDK and CDR2 SYGVNS. The CDR3 DNA reads TGTGTCAGCAGTGAAGGGCAGGCCCAAGAGACCCAGTACTTC. It is translated as CVSSEGQAQETQYF.

The chain employs TRBV13 and TRBJ1-2; TRBD1 agrees at 8 bases. The CDR3 totals 16 residues. Germline loops: CDR1 PRHDT, CDR2 FYEKMQ (reference sequence). V was clipped by 2 bases and J by 8 bases; unmatched bases: 13. The CDR3 here is CASSLTAGGAPGGYTF. As DNA, the CDR3 is TGTGCCAGCAGCTTAACGGCAGGGGGCGCCCCGGGCGGCTACACCTTC.

This clone came up once. The chain employs TRBV16 and TRBJ1-1; D uncertain. Trimming removed 1 base from V and 7 bases from J, with 22 bases in between. Germline assignment: CDR1 KGHSY and CDR2 FQNENV. This CDR3 has 17 residues. The CDR3 sequence is CASSQLISGTMRGEAFF. The CDR3 bases are TGTGCCAGCAGCCAATTAATATCAGGAACAATGCGGGGTGAAGCTTTCTTT.

The V gene is TRBV5-1, the J gene TRBJ1-5; 9 nucleotides agree with TRBD1. The CDR3 extends over 14 amino acids. Looked up from germline, CDR1 is SGHRS and CDR2 is YFSETQ. Germline trimming cut 4 bases from V and 5 bases from J; bases unmatched to any gene: 4. The CDR3 coding sequence is TGCGCCAGCAGCCGAACAGGGGGCGATCAGCCCCAGCATTTT. Its translation: CASSRTGGDQPQHF.

The genes are TRBV11-3 and TRBJ2-1; maybe TRBD2 (6 bases). The CDR3 is 14 amino acids. Germline CDR1 is SGHNT and CDR2 is YENEEA. V shed 5 bases and J shed 0 bases, with 8 bases lying between them. CDR3 in amino acids: CASSPGGSYNEQFF. CDR3 bases: TGTGCCAGCAGCCCCGGGGGCTCCTACAATGAGCAGTTCTTC.

This clone has only a few counts. The chain links TRBV15 to TRBJ1-2, with D perhaps matching TRBD1 (5 bases). The CDR3 sequence is 14 residues long. Germline V CDR1 and CDR2: LNHNV, YYDKDF (reference sequence). Trimming left V 1 base short and J 6 bases short, with 12 bases between. Here the CDR3 DNA reads TGTGCCACCAGCAGAGTTAATTCAGGGAATGGCTACACCTTC. This gives the protein CATSRVNSGNGYTF.

This clone was recorded only once. This sequence joins TRBV6-5 and TRBJ1-2; maybe TRBD1 (6 bases). The CDR3 is 16 residues long. The germline V gene has CDR1 MNHEY and CDR2 SVGAGI. V was pared by 2 bases and J by 8 bases, with 21 bases between. CDR3 loop: CASSYGLQGPFEGYTF. The CDR3 DNA is TGTGCCAGCAGTTACGGATTGCAGGGGCCGTTTGAGGGCTACACCTTC.

This clone has ten or more counts. This chain joins TRBV13 and TRBJ1-2; TRBD1 agrees at 10 bases. The germline V gene has CDR1 PRHDT and CDR2 FYEKMQ (reference sequence). CDR3 size: 18 residues. The trim removed 5 bases at V and 4 bases at J, leaving 16 bases unmatched. CDR3 in amino acids: CASSLHRDRGRFGYGYTF. In nucleotides, the CDR3 is TGTGCCAGCAGCCTACACCGGGACAGGGGTAGGTTCGGCTATGGCTACACCTTC.

V gene TRBV7-2 combines with J gene TRBJ2-5, with 8 nucleotides matching TRBD2. With 5 bases clipped from V and 5 bases from J, the junction kept 10 bases outside the gene matches. In germline, CDR1 is SGHTA, CDR2 FQGNSA. The CDR3 totals 15 residues. The CDR3 here is CASSRGSGAEETQYF. DNA for the CDR3: TGTGCCAGCAGCCGCGGTAGCGGGGCGGAGGAGACCCAGTACTTC.

This clone is deemed medium-sized. V gene TRBV20-1 combines with J gene TRBJ2-7; weak D call: TRBD2 (6 bases). Trimming cost V 5 bases and J 5 bases, with 10 bases left between them. CDR3 length: 11 amino acids. CDR1 and CDR2 (germline): DFQATT, SNEGSKA (reference sequence). CDR3 sequence reads: CSARLVNEQYF. As DNA, the CDR3 is TGCAGTGCTCGACTAGTTAACGAGCAGTACTTC.

The gene calls are TRBV19 and TRBJ1-6; 9 positions agree with TRBD1. The CDR3 runs 13 residues. Germline assignment: CDR1 LNHDA and CDR2 SQIVND (reference sequence). V trimming: 7 bases; J trimming: 7 bases; junction bases outside the gene matches: 2. CDR3 amino acids: CASKGQGNSPLHF. In DNA form, the CDR3 reads TGTGCCAGTAAGGGACAGGGAAATTCACCCCTCCACTTT. Using reference TRBV19 and TRBJ1-6 for the parts outside the CDR3, the full variable domain is DGGITQSPKYLFRKEGQNVTLSCEQNLNHDAMYWYRQDPGQGLRLIYYSQIVNDFQKGDIAEGYSVSREKKESFPLTVTSAQKNPTAFYLCASKGQGNSPLHFGNGTRLTVT.

V is TRBV5-5 and J is TRBJ2-5, with TRBD2 matching over 7 bases. Germline V gene sequence: CDR1 SGHKS, CDR2 YYEKEE (reference sequence). This CDR3 is 14 amino acids long. J lost 4 bases, V lost 3 bases, and 6 bases had no gene match. The chain's CDR3 is CASSSYAGVETQYF. DNA for the CDR3: TGTGCCAGCAGCTCTTATGCGGGGGTAGAGACCCAGTACTTC. The full variable domain, in which reference TRBV5-5 and TRBJ2-5 provide the parts outside the CDR3, is DAGVTQSPTHLIKTRGQQVTLRCSPISGHKSVSWYQQVLGQGPQFIFQYYEKEERGRGNFPDRFSARQFPNYSSELNVNALLLGDSALYLCASSSYAGVETQYFGPGTRLLVL.

The chain has TRBV5-5 and TRBJ1-6, with 7 bases that match TRBD1. CDR1 and CDR2 (germline): SGHKS, YYEKEE (reference sequence). The CDR3 consists of 17 residues. V trimming: 3 bases; J trimming: 2 bases; junction bases outside the gene matches: 8. The CDR3 here is CASSSQTGAAYNSPLHF. The CDR3 coding sequence is TGTGCCAGCAGCTCTCAAACAGGGGCGGCCTATAATTCACCCCTCCACTTT.

This chain connects TRBV3-1 (or the pseudogene TRBV3-2) to TRBJ2-5; maybe TRBD2 (5 bases). V lost 5 bases and J 5 bases, leaving 15 bases between the germline ends. The CDR3 totals 14 residues. The germline gives CDR1 LGHDT, CDR2 YNNKEL (reference sequence). The CDR3 region has the DNA TGTGCCAGCAGCTTCAGAGGGTTCGCCGAGACCCAGTACTTC. Its protein product is CASSFRGFAETQYF.

The rearrangement links TRBV29-1 to TRBJ2-7; TRBD1 matches 7 bases. Per germline, CDR1 SQVTM and CDR2 ANQGSEA. With V trimmed by 6 bases and J by 4 bases, 15 bases remained unmatched. The CDR3 is 15 residues long. For the CDR3, the DNA is TGCAGCGTCTTCGGACAGGCCGTCTTGGGGTACGAGCAGTACTTC. This gives the protein CSVFGQAVLGYEQYF.